This TCR beta chain was recorded in a study of cytomegalovirus exposure and HLA in healthy donors (dated by TCRdb to about 2017). Regarding the study in general: An earlier analysis of several hundred of the donors reported 250 to 350 Gb of sequence data and about 100 million unique TCR beta sequences from 150 million to 200 million T cells. Donor age, sex, ethnicity and CMV serostatus were compiled alongside the repertoire data. Typing coverage differed by locus: A, B, C, DRB1 and DQB1 were typed in roughly 620-630 donors, DQA1 in about 500, DPA1 in over 600, and DPB1 in just under 480. To predict cytomegalovirus infection status, the study brought together high-throughput TCR immunosequencing, statistical association of individual TCRs with disease status, and machine learning. A separate validation cohort of approximately 130 different subjects was used in addition to the roughly 700-subject first cohort. An earlier analysis of more than 450 of the donors used high-throughput TCR beta sequencing to judge whether each TCR beta V gene segment behaved as functional or pseudogenic. Among the roughly 400 genotyped donors, around 81% belonged to the genetic ancestry cluster associated with self-reported Caucasian donors. Because of strong linkage in the cohort, a few DR-DQ haplotypes were treated as single units for association and clustering. A later analysis re-examined previously published TCR beta repertoires from around 670 donors and added high-resolution HLA genotyping to investigate patterns of TCR occurrence. Using immunosequencing, the study profiled T cell repertoires from about 650 subjects and related those repertoires to cytomegalovirus serostatus. All discovery cohort repertoires had been generated on a single sequencing platform. The study aimed to test whether signatures of past pathogen exposure could be identified by cataloging public T cell receptors. HLA typing covered class I and class II loci at four-digit resolution. In the later analysis, no new phenotypic data were used to find candidate immune exposures; instead, reliance was placed on TCR beta sequences and their occurrence across donors. Among around 400 genotyped donors of the cohort, an average of approximately 240,000 unique TCR beta nucleotide sequences were sequenced per donor, around 20% of them non-productive. A later genetic analysis used genome-wide SNP genotypes for about three fifths of the 666 donors, treating that subset as a discovery cohort. An early release that covered around 590 HLA-typed donors contained about 300 gigabases of sequencing data and 70 million to 100 million unique TCR sequences. Overall study results and their limits: The classifier was reported to diagnose cytomegalovirus status with high specificity and sensitivity in both the original and validation cohorts. The cohort was sequenced for TCR beta chains only, and without alpha or paired-chain data the features that could be detected were limited. For the cohort, immune exposure information was limited to CMV serostatus. According to a later analysis, most CMV-associated TCR beta chains appeared to be HLA-restricted, and the HLA associations seemed to be driven largely by CMV exposure. Sequencing depth was assumed to be roughly uniform across donors in the presence/absence analyses, though that assumption may not hold. According to a later genetic analysis, donors in an Asian-associated ancestry cluster had fewer N-insertions in productive TCRs than the approximately 610-donor mean. Because some donors lacked HLA typing at each locus, the association tests relied only on the typed subset. A few of the identified cytomegalovirus-associated TCR beta chains were confirmed in vitro to be specific for cytomegalovirus antigens. A later genetic analysis associated a missense DCLRE1C variant with V-gene and J-gene trimming of TCR beta chains, and an independent cohort replicated the association. A further reported finding was that TCR beta sequences accurately predicted the HLA-A and HLA-B alleles for most subjects in the first cohort. While some public TCRs were present in many individuals, most TCR sequences turned up only very rarely across donors. The study gave a list of about 160 TCR beta chains associated with cytomegalovirus. A later analysis found that HLA-associated TCR beta chains were more clonally expanded and had lower generation probabilities than equally common non-associated chains. Correlated functional status among segregating V segments might be attributable to linkage disequilibrium, but an unknown experimental factor could not be ruled out. The earlier analysis of approximately 590 of the donors excluded seventeen rarely observed V segments, including chromosome 9 orphons, because counts were too low. A later analysis reported that several top co-occurrence clusters appeared linked to parvovirus B19, influenza, CMV and Epstein-Barr virus. A group of highly shared sequence variants was considered likely to be a technical artifact of the sequencing pipeline. Specific HLA alleles were associated with some 15,000 TCR beta sequences at a false discovery rate of 0.05 in a later analysis. According to the authors, the approach could potentially be generalized to other disease states and immunological phenotypes. In an earlier analysis of about 550 of the donors, most TCR beta V segments were observed in productive rearrangements about 87% or about 30% of the time, broadly matching IMGT annotations. According to a later analysis, TCR association rates differed among HLA loci, with DRB1 alleles showing the most associated TCRs and HLA-C alleles showing the fewest. Assigning TCR associations to individual alleles was difficult when HLA alleles, especially DR and DQ, strongly co-occurred.

Library method: the immunoSEQ multiplex PCR assay. For the multiplex PCR, a mixture combining 60 forward primers for TCR Vbeta segments and 13 reverse primers for TCR Jbeta segments was used. Amplification of the CDR3 region of rearranged TCR beta genes was performed with a multiplex PCR assay on genomic DNA. The Illumina HiSeq System was used to sequence the amplified TCR beta libraries as 87-base-pair reads. On the study's bioinformatics: In a later analysis, approximately 74 million unique TCR beta chains were counted across the 666 repertoires, and around 11 million of these chains were shared by at least two donors. Raw reads were error-corrected and collapsed into unique sequences with a nearest-neighbor algorithm that merged closely related sequences to remove PCR and sequencing errors. To assign V, D and J gene segments, CDR3 sequences were aligned to IMGT reference sequences. For a sequence to be retained, a match of at least six nucleotides was required to both a V gene segment and a J gene segment. Rearrangements were called productive when the CDR3 lacked stop codons and stayed in frame with V and J; all others were non-productive. Following IMGT convention, CDR3 was defined as the stretch from the second conserved V-encoded cysteine to the conserved J-encoded phenylalanine. The earlier analysis of about 640 of the donors excluded any sequence lacking an unambiguous match to a single V gene segment. An earlier analysis of 450 to 650 of the donors called V segments functional above 56.7% productive rearrangements and segregating when the between-donor standard deviation exceeded 5%. To diagnose cytomegalovirus status from the catalog of TCR beta chain sequences, a statistical classification framework was built. A later analysis assigned V and J genes by comparing TCR nucleotide sequences with IMGT/GENE-DB human TR gene sequences. The TCRdist pipeline was used in a later analysis to assign CDR3 sequences and most-parsimonious VDJ recombination scenarios. In a later analysis, each TCR beta chain was defined by its CDR3 amino acid sequence together with its V-gene family, and reads lacking a unique V-gene family were excluded. To address suspected cross-contamination and a sequencing artifact, a later analysis removed roughly 640 highly shared, low-generation-probability nucleotide sequences. A later analysis calculated a clonal expansion index for each public chain from normalized within-repertoire ranks of inferred template counts. A later analysis computed generation probabilities with a VDJ recombination model fitted to out-of-frame rearrangements, and checked the results against IGoR. Hypergeometric tests were used in a later analysis to score TCR-TCR, TCR-HLA and TCR-CMV co-occurrence, with a repertoire-size bias correction applied to the TCR pairs. To estimate false discovery rates, a later analysis permuted the HLA or CMV assignments 20 times. In a later analysis, co-occurring TCRs were grouped using DBSCAN, with TCRdist sequence similarity added in when clustering inside HLA-allele-positive subsets. For co-occurrence clustering, repertoires with fewer than 30,000 or more than 120,000 public chains were excluded, along with a handful of repertoires with anomalous nucleotide sharing. Held by TCRdb, this immuneACCESS table contains in-frame sequences only and omits some clones. Under half of the omission traces to an unresolved V gene where checked; the cause of the rest is unknown. From that table come the V and J calls and clone size; the DNA was used to work out D and trimming. Across this sample there are 150,000 or so clones, with more than 60% seen only once. Of the sample, under 4.5% is held by the ten largest clones.

On this clone itself: Its antigen is currently not known. Base qualities are missing; no much larger clone stands one base away.

The cohort comprised fewer than 700 healthy bone marrow donors. At the time of sampling, every cohort member was nominally healthy, though immune exposures that went unrecorded were likely present. The donor tested CMV seronegative and was one of the 352 seronegative cohort members. Every donor gave a peripheral blood sample, and the peripheral blood mononuclear cells from that sample were used for TCR beta sequencing. The Qiagen DNeasy Blood Extraction Kit was used to extract genomic DNA from the blood cell samples. The source of this sequence is a woman aged 40 to 55 in good health and CMV-seronegative. The specimen sequenced was PBMCs.

The nucleotides read TGTGCCAGCAGGCCCGGGAGGGACTCTGGAAACACCATATATTTT. Its translation reads: CASRPGRDSGNTIYF. The rearranged segments are TRBV6-1 and TRBJ1-3; the D gene assignment is ambiguous. Inclusive of the bounding cysteine and phenylalanine, the CDR3 is 15 residues long. The read is trimmed to its CDR3 DNA, 45 bases read in frame from base 1. The germline V gene sets CDR1 to MNHNS and CDR2 to SASEGT. Trimming removed 6 bases from V and 0 bases from J, leaving 12 bases between the germline ends.